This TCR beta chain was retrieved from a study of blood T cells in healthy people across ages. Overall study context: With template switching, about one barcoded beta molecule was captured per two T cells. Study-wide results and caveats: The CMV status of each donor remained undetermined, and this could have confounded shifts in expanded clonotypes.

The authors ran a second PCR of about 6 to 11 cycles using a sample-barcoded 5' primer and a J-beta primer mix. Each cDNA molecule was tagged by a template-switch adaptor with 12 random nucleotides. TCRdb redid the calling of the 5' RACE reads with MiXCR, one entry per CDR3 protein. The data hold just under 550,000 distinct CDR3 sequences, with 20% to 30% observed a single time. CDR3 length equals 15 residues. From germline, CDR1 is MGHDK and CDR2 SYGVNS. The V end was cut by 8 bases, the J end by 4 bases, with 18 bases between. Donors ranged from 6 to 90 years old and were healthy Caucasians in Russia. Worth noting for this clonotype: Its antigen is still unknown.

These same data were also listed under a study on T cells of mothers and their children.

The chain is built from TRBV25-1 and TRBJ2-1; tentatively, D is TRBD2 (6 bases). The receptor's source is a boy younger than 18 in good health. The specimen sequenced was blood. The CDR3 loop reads CASQHRDSKYNEQFF. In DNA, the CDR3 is TGTGCCAGCCAACACCGGGACTCCAAATACAATGAGCAGTTCTTC. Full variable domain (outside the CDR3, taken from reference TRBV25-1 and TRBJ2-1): EADIYQTPRYLVIGTGKKITLECSQTMGHDKMYWYQQDPGMELHLIHYSYGVNSTEKGDLSSESTVSRIRTEHFPLTLESARPSHTSQYLCASQHRDSKYNEQFFGPGTRLTVL.